These 26 T cell receptor beta chains were sequenced from one sample in a study of identical twins. One entry per CDR3 protein results from TCRdb running MiXCR on the 5' RACE reads. The table shows around 200,000 distinct CDR3 sequences, with around a tenth occurring only once. Sequenced: memory (CD45RO+) T cells sorted from blood. The source is a woman between 18 and 29 years old in good health.

This sequence joins TRBV2 and TRBJ1-2; perhaps TRBD1 as D (5 bases). Germline assignment: CDR1 SNHLY and CDR2 FYNNEI. The CDR3 runs 13 residues. Trimming took 6 bases from V and 7 from J, leaving 15 bases between them. CDR3 coding DNA: TGTGCCAGCAGGGGACTGGCGTTCTTTGGCTACACCTTC. Amino acids: CASRGLAFFGYTF.

The chain carries TRBV28 and TRBJ2-2; TRBD2 agrees at 12 bases. This CDR3 has 15 residues. From germline, CDR1 is MDHEN and CDR2 SYDVKM. V trimming: 11 bases; J trimming: 5 bases; junction bases outside the gene matches: 9. CDR3 region: CASTTSGSGTGELFF. CDR3 DNA sequence: TGTGCCTCCACGACTAGCGGGAGCGGGACCGGGGAGCTGTTTTTT.

The chain joins TRBV5-1 to TRBJ2-5; D may match TRBD1 or TRBD2 (6 bases each). V lost 5 bases to trimming and J lost 5 bases, with 19 bases between them. The CDR3 loop spans 15 amino acids. Germline V gene lookup returns CDR1 SGHRS and CDR2 YFSETQ. The CDR3 nucleotides are TGCGCCAGCAGGCCCGACCCTGGGGGGCCGGAGACCCAGTACTTC. Translated: CASRPDPGGPETQYF. The whole variable domain, filled in from reference TRBV5-1 and TRBJ2-5, reads KAGVTQTPRYLIKTRGQQVTLSCSPISGHRSVSWYQQTPGQGLQFLFEYFSETQRNKGNFPGRFSGRQFSNSRSEMNVSTLELGDSALYLCASRPDPGGPETQYFGPGTRLLVL.

This clonotype was counted a few times. V usage is TRBV20-1 and J usage is TRBJ2-5; D tentatively reads TRBD1 or TRBD2 (7 bases each). CDR3 size: 16 residues. CDR1 DFQATT and CDR2 SNEGSKA come from the germline V gene (reference sequence). Trimming cost V 6 bases and J 4 bases, with 24 bases left between them. The CDR3 bases are TGCAGTGCCCGGGGGGTGAGGGACAGACCGTTAGAGACCCAGTACTTC. Residues: CSARGVRDRPLETQYF.

This clonotype was counted a few times. The CDR3 DNA reads TGTGCCAGCAGCTTAGCGACAGGGTCCCGCGAGCAGTACTTC. As protein: CASSLATGSREQYF. V is TRBV11-2 and J is TRBJ2-7; TRBD1 matches at 7 bases. There are 14 residues in the CDR3. Unmatched junction bases numbered 6, after V lost 1 base and J lost 6 bases. Germline CDR1 SGHAT, CDR2 FQNNGV. The variable domain in full, completed from reference TRBV11-2 and TRBJ2-7, reads EAGVAQSPRYKIIEKRQSVAFWCNPISGHATLYWYQQILGQGPKLLIQFQNNGVVDDSQLPKDRFSAERLKGVDSTLKIQPAKLEDSAVYLCASSLATGSREQYFGPGTRLTVT.

This clonotype was detected many times. The gene calls are TRBV4-3 and TRBJ1-6; no definite D call. The ends were cut back, 0 bases at V and 10 bases at J, with 7 bases in the middle. The CDR3 has 13 residues. CDR1 LGHNA and CDR2 YSLEER come from the germline V gene. DNA for the CDR3: TGCGCCAGCAGCCAAGATCTAGTGTCACCCCTCCACTTT. Translating gives CASSQDLVSPLHF.

This clonotype was recorded a few times. The rearrangement joins TRBV12-3 or TRBV12-4 to TRBJ2-1; 7 bases fit TRBD2. Germline trimming cut 8 bases from V and 0 bases from J; bases unmatched to any gene: 10. This CDR3 spans 16 amino acids. CDR3 nucleotides: TGTGCCAGCGGCCAACTAGCGTGGAGCTCCTACAATGAGCAGTTCTTC. Its protein product is CASGQLAWSSYNEQFF.

This clonotype was picked up a small number of times. V usage is TRBV19 and J usage is TRBJ2-7, with 7 nucleotides matching TRBD1. Trimming took 5 bases from V and 6 from J; bases not matched to a gene: 16. This CDR3 is 16 amino acids long. CDR1 and CDR2 from the germline V gene are LNHDA and SQIVND (reference sequence). The CDR3, as DNA: TGTGCCAGTAGTGAGACGGACAGGCCCCGTCTCCGCGAGCAGTACTTC. Amino acid sequence: CASSETDRPRLREQYF.

Ten or more counts support this clonotype. This chain joins TRBV5-1 and TRBJ2-1, with D perhaps matching TRBD1 (6 bases). Germline-derived CDR1 and CDR2 are SGHRS and YFSETQ. CDR3 length: 15 amino acids. The ends were cut back, 3 bases at V and 3 bases at J, with 13 bases in the middle. CDR3 region: CASSSQGSYYNEQFF. CDR3 in DNA: TGCGCCAGCAGCTCTCAGGGGAGTTACTACAATGAGCAGTTCTTC. Variable domain in full (rest from reference TRBV5-1 and TRBJ2-1): KAGVTQTPRYLIKTRGQQVTLSCSPISGHRSVSWYQQTPGQGLQFLFEYFSETQRNKGNFPGRFSGRQFSNSRSEMNVSTLELGDSALYLCASSSQGSYYNEQFFGPGTRLTVL.

The chain is built from TRBV5-1 and TRBJ2-2; D is uncertain. The CDR3 length is 15 residues. The germline V gene encodes CDR1 SGHRS and CDR2 YFSETQ. Trimming stripped 7 bases from V and 0 bases from J, with 13 bases between. CDR3 DNA sequence: TGCGCCAGCCGAGTCACCAGCGCGAACACCGGGGAGCTGTTTTTT. It is translated as CASRVTSANTGELFF.

This clonotype was seen a handful of times. This rearrangement joins TRBV6-5 to TRBJ1-5; D is possibly TRBD1 (5 bases). Between the trimmed V and J ends, which lost 6 bases and 5 bases, there was a span of 8 bases. This CDR3 has 12 amino acids. From germline, CDR1 is MNHEY and CDR2 SVGAGI. CDR3 in DNA: TGTGCCAGCAGACAAGGGGATCAGCCCCAGCATTTT. This codes for CASRQGDQPQHF.

The rearrangement links TRBV10-3 to TRBJ1-5, with 9 bases matching TRBD1. CDR1 is ENHRY and CDR2 is SYGVKD in the germline V gene. This CDR3 region has 16 residues. The V and J ends lost 0 bases and 5 bases, in that order; junction bases with no gene match: 5. CDR3 protein: CAISESRGTGHQPQHF. The CDR3 coding sequence is TGTGCCATCAGTGAGTCACGAGGGACAGGGCATCAGCCCCAGCATTTT.

In this sample, this clonotype turned up a few times. The rearrangement joins TRBV6-5 to TRBJ2-7; 9 nucleotides align to TRBD2. Germline V gene sequence: CDR1 MNHEY, CDR2 SVGAGI. The junction had 20 bases not matched to a gene; V was cut back by 5 bases and J by 12 bases. The CDR3 extends over 16 amino acids. The CDR3 DNA sequence: TGTGCCAGCAGTCCGCGTCGGGGAGCGGGAGGTAGTCCGAGGTACTTC. Translation gives CASSPRRGAGGSPRYF.

This clonotype has only a few counts. The rearrangement uses TRBV20-1 and TRBJ1-5; 7 bases map to TRBD1. The CDR3 is 15 residues long. V lost 3 bases and J lost 7; bases outside the gene matches: 12. Germline V gene data show CDR1 as DFQATT and CDR2 as SNEGSKA (reference sequence). The CDR3 DNA is TGCAGTGCTAGTCACCAGGAGCAGGGGGGCCAGCCCCAGCATTTT. It is translated as CSASHQEQGGQPQHF.

This clonotype was picked up a small number of times. The chain is built from TRBV9 and TRBJ1-1; 7 bases fit TRBD1. CDR1 SGDLS and CDR2 YYNGEE come from the germline V gene. With 4 bases clipped from V and 0 bases from J, the junction kept 12 bases outside the gene matches. The CDR3 totals 17 residues. The CDR3 is CASSPQGGGLMNTEAFF. In DNA form, the CDR3 reads TGTGCCAGCAGCCCCCAGGGGGGTGGGCTCATGAACACTGAAGCTTTCTTT.

This chain connects TRBV7-3 to TRBJ2-5; 9 positions match TRBD1. Germline CDR1 is SGHTA and CDR2 is FQGTGA. This CDR3 spans 14 amino acids. V shed 1 base and J 5 bases; nucleotides not matched to a gene: 2. The CDR3 region has the DNA TGTGCCAGCAGCTTAAGTGGACAGGGGGAGACCCAGTACTTC. Translating gives CASSLSGQGETQYF.

CDR3 sequence: CASSLVVRGNANEKLFF. The DNA for the CDR3 is TGCGCCAGCAGCTTGGTGGTCAGGGGGAACGCTAATGAAAAACTGTTTTTT. The gene calls are TRBV5-1 and TRBJ1-4, with 7 nucleotides matching TRBD1. Germline V lookup: CDR1 SGHRS, CDR2 YFSETQ. CDR3 length equals 17 residues. The junction had 8 bases not matched to a gene; V was cut back by 0 bases and J by 3 bases.

This chain uses TRBV19 with TRBJ2-6; D gene ambiguous. The CDR3 contains 15 residues. V was cut by 8 bases and J by 0 bases, with 11 bases left in between. Looked up from germline, CDR1 is LNHDA and CDR2 is SQIVND (reference sequence). CDR3 DNA sequence: TGTGCCAGTCTCGACGGCAGCTCTGGGGCCAACGTCCTGACTTTC. It codes for CASLDGSSGANVLTF.

The CDR3 DNA sequence: TGTGCCAGCAGCCAATCTCTAGGCTATGAGCAGTTCTTC. As protein: CASSQSLGYEQFF. The J gene is TRBJ2-1, the V gene TRBV14; D is unresolved. V lost 2 bases, J lost 8 bases, and 10 bases lay in between. Germline V gives CDR1 SGHDN, CDR2 FVKESK. This CDR3 is built from 13 residues.

The V gene is TRBV18, the J gene TRBJ2-1, with 10 bases matching TRBD1. V shed 3 bases, J shed 9 bases, and the junction held 11 bases outside the gene matches. This CDR3 has 16 residues. Germline V CDR1 and CDR2: KGHSH, LQKENI. The CDR3 nucleotides read TGTGCCAGCTCACCCTTCGGACAGGGGGGGGACAGTGAGCAGTTCTTC. Translation: CASSPFGQGGDSEQFF.

The chain carries TRBV11-2 and TRBJ2-3, with 7 bases fitting TRBD2. Germline V lookup: CDR1 SGHAT, CDR2 FQNNGV. This CDR3 region has 14 residues. V was clipped by 7 bases and J by 5 bases; unmatched bases: 9. The CDR3 sequence is CASNKRGLGDTQYF. The CDR3 DNA is TGTGCCAGCAATAAGCGGGGCTTAGGAGATACGCAGTATTTT.

The rearrangement joins TRBV5-1 to TRBJ1-2; D gene uncertain. Germline V lookup: CDR1 SGHRS, CDR2 YFSETQ. The CDR3 spans 14 residues. The germline V and J ends were trimmed by 5 bases and 5 bases, with 16 bases remaining between them. The CDR3 loop reads CASRIGSTKYGYTF. CDR3 nucleotides: TGCGCCAGCAGGATTGGATCCACGAAGTATGGCTACACCTTC.

This clonotype was counted only a few times. The chain couples TRBV11-1 to TRBJ2-1; 8 bases are shared with TRBD2. CDR1 and CDR2 from the germline V gene are SGHAT and FQDESV (reference sequence). Trimming cost V 1 base and J 10 bases; bases outside gene matches: 21. The CDR3 extends over 19 amino acids. Here the CDR3 DNA reads TGTGCCAGCAGCTTAGGATTTTCCGCTGGGGGACTAGGGGGTGGGGAGCAGTTCTTC. Its protein product is CASSLGFSAGGLGGGEQFF.

This chain joins TRBV5-1 and TRBJ2-1; D unclear. This CDR3 spans 16 amino acids. V lost 4 bases and J lost 5, with 19 bases in between. Germline assignment: CDR1 SGHRS and CDR2 YFSETQ. CDR3 amino acids: CASSLLVRVKDNEQFF. In nucleotides, the CDR3 is TGCGCCAGCAGCCTCCTCGTAAGGGTTAAGGACAATGAGCAGTTCTTC.

The gene calls are TRBV7-6 and TRBJ2-7; D is unclear. Germline CDR1 SGHVS, CDR2 FNYEAQ. The CDR3 consists of 15 residues. Trimming removed 1 base from V and 0 bases from J, with 10 bases in between. The CDR3 protein is CASSLVVGASYEQYF. In DNA form, the CDR3 reads TGTGCCAGCAGCTTAGTTGTCGGAGCCTCCTACGAGCAGTACTTC.

In this sample, this clonotype turned up a few times. The gene calls are TRBV27 and TRBJ1-1; D is uncertain. V gave up 11 bases and J gave up 10 bases, with 11 bases separating them. Germline V gene data show CDR1 as MNHEY and CDR2 as SMNVEV (reference sequence). The CDR3 covers 9 residues. CDR3 protein: CAGRRVAFF. The CDR3 DNA reads as TGTGCCGGGAGGAGGGTAGCTTTCTTT.